The 7 T cell receptor beta chains given below trace back to one sample, sequenced in a study of blood T cell repertoires in COVID-19. Only in-frame clones appear in the TCRdb table, and some are missing; sequencing was by immunoSEQ multiplex PCR. This sample has roughly 170,000 clones, with about 86% found just once. Sequenced: peripheral blood. These receptors were collected from a man between 65 and 85 years old with active or convalescent COVID-19.

This chain joins TRBV3-1 (or the pseudogene TRBV3-2) and TRBJ1-5, with D tentatively TRBD1 (6 bases). There are 14 residues in the CDR3. The germline V and J ends were trimmed by 3 bases and 6 bases, with 12 bases remaining between them. CDR1 and CDR2 from the germline V gene are LGHDT and YNNKEL (reference sequence). The CDR3, as DNA: TGTGCCAGCAGCCAGGGGGCGCAAAGTCAGCCCCAGCATTTT. It specifies CASSQGAQSQPQHF.

The chain combines TRBV7-9 with TRBJ2-2; perhaps TRBD2 as D (6 bases). Per the germline V gene, CDR1 is SEHNR and CDR2 is FQNEAQ (reference sequence). The CDR3 contains 14 residues. The V end was cut by 10 bases, the J end by 4 bases, with 16 bases between. The CDR3 sequence is CATHNRETTGELFF. In DNA form, the CDR3 reads TGTGCCACCCACAACCGGGAGACCACCGGGGAGCTGTTTTTT.

CDR3 region: CATSDSNHEYGYTF. In DNA, the CDR3 is TGTGCCACCAGTGATTCCAACCATGAGTATGGCTACACCTTC. This rearrangement joins TRBV24-1 to TRBJ1-2; D gene uncertain. Trimming took off 2 bases at V and 5 bases at J, with 11 bases between the two ends. Per germline, CDR1 KGHDR and CDR2 SFDVKD. This CDR3 spans 14 amino acids.

The rearrangement joins TRBV7-6 to TRBJ2-2; TRBD1 matches at 7 bases. The ends lost 3 bases at V and 5 bases at J; junction bases unmatched: 9. This CDR3 spans 16 amino acids. CDR1 and CDR2 (germline): SGHVS, FNYEAQ. In nucleotides, the CDR3 is TGTGCCAGCAGCTTTCGGGACAGTGCGTTTACCGGGGAGCTGTTTTTT. It translates to CASSFRDSAFTGELFF.

This clone was recorded only once. The V and J genes are TRBV19 and TRBJ2-7, with D tentatively TRBD1 (6 bases). The length of the CDR3 is 14 residues. Germline CDR1 LNHDA, CDR2 SQIVND (reference sequence). The V and J ends lost 4 bases and 0 bases respectively, with 10 bases between them. CDR3: CASSTYRDSYEQYF. The CDR3 DNA reads TGTGCCAGTAGTACTTACAGGGACTCCTACGAGCAGTACTTC.

This chain connects TRBV7-2 to TRBJ1-5; D is ambiguous. Germline values: CDR1 SGHTA, CDR2 FQGNSA. Trimming removed 5 bases at V and 5 bases at J, with 10 bases between. The CDR3 spans 13 residues. This chain's CDR3 is CASSALSDQPQHF. The CDR3 nucleotides read TGTGCCAGCAGCGCACTCTCTGATCAGCCCCAGCATTTT. The full variable domain, in which reference TRBV7-2 and TRBJ1-5 provide the parts outside the CDR3, is GAGVSQSPSNKVTEKGKDVELRCDPISGHTALYWYRQSLGQGLEFLIYFQGNSAPDKSGLPSDRFSAERTGGSVSTLTIQRTQQEDSAVYLCASSALSDQPQHFGDGTRLSIL.

The V and J genes are TRBV27 and TRBJ2-7, with 8 bases aligning to TRBD1. The germline V gene has CDR1 MNHEY and CDR2 SMNVEV (reference sequence). Unmatched junction bases numbered 3, after V lost 2 bases and J lost 3 bases. The CDR3 has 14 amino acids. CDR3 in DNA: TGTGCCAGCAGTTTACTGGACAGGGTCTACGAGCAGTACTTC. It encodes CASSLLDRVYEQYF.